These 17 T cell receptor beta chains were all obtained from the same sample, sequenced in a study of T cell clonality in common variable immunodeficiency. Data came from immunoSEQ multiplex PCR; TCRdb stores just in-frame clones and leaves some out. The sample presents roughly 58,000 clones, none singletons. What was sequenced was peripheral blood mononuclear cells. Every receptor here comes from a person aged 18-69 years in good health.

This clone was seen ten or more times. Coverage ceases 3 residues before the CDR3 finishes, and the germline J gene fills in the end. The chain is built from TRBV20-1 and TRBJ2-7; perhaps TRBD2 as D (6 bases). This CDR3 spans 15 amino acids. The germline V gene encodes CDR1 DFQATT and CDR2 SNEGSKA (reference sequence). With 6 bases removed from V and 5 bases from J, the gap between germline ends came to 23 bases. The CDR3 DNA, read in part, is TGCAGTGCCCACTGGGATGGGGGGAGTGGCGACGAG. Translating gives CSAHWDGGSGDE. The CDR3, in full, reads CSAHWDGGSGDEQYF.

This clone was counted at least ten times. Sequencing ends 3 residues short of the CDR3 end; the germline J gene provides the rest. The J gene is TRBJ2-1, the V gene TRBV9; no clear D. This CDR3 comprises 17 residues. The V gene lost 0 bases and the J gene lost 4 bases, with 17 bases spanning the gap. Germline values: CDR1 SGDLS, CDR2 YYNGEE. The DNA read from the CDR3 is TGTGCCAGCAGCGTAGGATTGGCGGCCACTACTTACAATGAG. Amino acid sequence: CASSVGLAATTYNE. The full CDR3 sequence reads CASSVGLAATTYNEQFF.

This clone showed up many times. The DNA ends 3 residues before the CDR3 does, and the rest of the CDR3 is filled in from the germline J gene. V usage is TRBV19 and J usage is TRBJ2-5; 8 nucleotides align to TRBD2. The CDR3 totals 16 residues. Germline CDR1 LNHDA, CDR2 SQIVND (reference sequence). J gave up 5 bases and V 0 bases, and 8 bases lay outside the gene matches. CDR3 sequence: CASSIDDGREGETQYF. The covered CDR3 bases are TGTGCCAGTAGTATAGATGATGGCCGGGAGGGGGAGACC.

This clone came up many times. The read comes to an end 3 residues before the CDR3 does, leaving the germline J gene to fill in the end. The chain has TRBV10-3 and TRBJ1-5; D possibly corresponds to TRBD1 (6 bases). Germline CDR1 reads ENHRY; CDR2 reads SYGVKD. V lost 2 bases to trimming and J lost 4 bases, with 9 bases between them. The CDR3 runs 14 residues. Partial CDR3 DNA: TGTGCCATCAGTGAGAGACAGGCGAATCAGCCC. Protein sequence: CAISERQANQP. The whole CDR3 is CAISERQANQPQHF.

In this sample, this clone turned up many times. The missing CDR3 end, 3 residues past where the read stops, is filled in from the germline J gene. V gene TRBV30 combines with J gene TRBJ2-1, with 10 bases that match TRBD2. V lost 2 bases and J lost 6; bases outside the gene matches: 1. Germline CDR1 GTSNPN, CDR2 SVGIG (reference sequence). The CDR3 has 13 amino acids. The DNA read from the CDR3 is TGTGCCTGGAGTAGCGGGAGGGCCAATGAG. It is translated as CAWSSGRANE. The whole CDR3 protein is CAWSSGRANEQFF.

In its sample, this clone was seen many times. One end of the junction does not line up with germline, which may come from a read error. Coverage ceases 3 residues before the CDR3 finishes, and the germline J gene fills in the end. The V call is TRBV7-2, the J call TRBJ2-7, with D perhaps matching TRBD1 (5 bases). The germline V gene has CDR1 SGHTA and CDR2 FQGNSA. The CDR3 has 14 amino acids. Incomplete CDR3 DNA: TGTGCCAGCACCTTACTCCTGGACAACGTCGAG. This encodes CASTLLLDNVE. The full CDR3 protein reads CASTLLLDNVEQYF. Full variable domain (missing parts from reference TRBV7-2 and TRBJ2-7): GAGVSQSPSNKVTEKGKDVELRCDPISGHTALYWYRQSLGQGLEFLIYFQGNSAPDKSGLPSDRFSAERTGGSVSTLTIQRTQQEDSAVYLCASTLLLDNVEQYFGPGTRLTVT.

This clone appeared many times. The read halts 3 residues ahead of the CDR3 end, with the missing end drawn from the germline J gene. This chain connects TRBV19 to TRBJ2-5; D perhaps matches TRBD2 (6 bases). Trimming removed 7 bases at V and 5 bases at J, with 14 bases between. Looked up from germline, CDR1 is LNHDA and CDR2 is SQIVND (reference sequence). The CDR3 loop spans 13 amino acids. CDR3 DNA, as far as it was read: TGTGCCAGTAACACGGGAGAGGGGGAGACC. It specifies CASNTGEGET. The full-length CDR3 reads as CASNTGEGETQYF.

This clone was counted at least ten times. Read coverage stops 3 residues before the CDR3 terminus; the germline J gene supplies the remainder. V and J are TRBV20-1 and TRBJ1-5, with D unresolved. The V and J ends lost 3 bases and 0 bases respectively, with 12 bases between them. Germline assignment: CDR1 DFQATT and CDR2 SNEGSKA (reference sequence). The CDR3 sequence is 15 residues long. CDR3 loop: CSASDGVTSNQPQHF. CDR3 DNA, as far as it was read: TGCAGTGCTAGCGACGGGGTGACTAGCAATCAGCCC.

This clone was recorded at least ten times. The read ends 3 residues early relative to the CDR3; the germline J gene fills the gap. The genes are TRBV19 and TRBJ1-5; 9 nucleotides line up with TRBD1. Trimming took 3 bases from V and 2 from J; bases not matched to a gene: 8. Per the germline V gene, CDR1 is LNHDA and CDR2 is SQIVND (reference sequence). This CDR3 comprises 17 residues. The sequenced part of the CDR3 DNA is TGTGCCAGTAGTATCAGCGGGACAGGGAATCGCAATCAGCCC. Translated: CASSISGTGNRNQP. The whole CDR3 protein is CASSISGTGNRNQPQHF.

This clone was found many times. Incomplete CDR3 DNA: TGCAGTGCTAGGGGTTCTGGGGGCGGCAAAAACATT. Its protein is CSARGSGGGKNI. The full CDR3 protein reads CSARGSGGGKNIQYF. The gene calls are TRBV20-1 and TRBJ2-4, with D perhaps matching TRBD1 (6 bases). The read ends 3 residues shy of where the CDR3 ends; the end is completed using the germline J gene. V lost 3 bases and J 3 bases, leaving 15 bases between the germline ends. Germline CDR1 reads DFQATT; CDR2 reads SNEGSKA (reference sequence). This CDR3 spans 15 amino acids.

This clone came up many times. The read terminates 3 residues ahead of where the CDR3 ends, so the germline J gene completes it. V and J are TRBV15 and TRBJ2-3, with 8 positions matching TRBD1. Germline loops: CDR1 LNHNV, CDR2 YYDKDF (reference sequence). The CDR3 runs to 19 residues. V lost 2 bases, J lost 2 bases, and 15 bases stayed unmatched. CDR3 DNA, as far as it was read: TGTGCCACCAGCAGAAGGCCAGGGGGCTTGAGATTTACCACAGATACG. Amino acid sequence: CATSRRPGGLRFTTDT. The whole CDR3 region reads CATSRRPGGLRFTTDTQYF.

There are many counts of this clone. The missing CDR3 end, 3 residues past where the read stops, is filled in from the germline J gene. The chain couples TRBV7-2 to TRBJ1-5; no reliable D call. Germline loops: CDR1 SGHTA, CDR2 FQGNSA. The V and J ends lost 1 base and 7 bases respectively, with 5 bases between them. The CDR3 length is 12 residues. The covered CDR3 bases are TGTGCCAGCAGCTTAGATCAACAGCCC. This encodes CASSLDQQP. The whole CDR3 region reads CASSLDQQPQHF. Full variable domain (outside the CDR3, taken from reference TRBV7-2 and TRBJ1-5): GAGVSQSPSNKVTEKGKDVELRCDPISGHTALYWYRQSLGQGLEFLIYFQGNSAPDKSGLPSDRFSAERTGGSVSTLTIQRTQQEDSAVYLCASSLDQQPQHFGDGTRLSIL.

This clone has a count of ten or more. The CDR3 end is not reached by the read, which stops 3 residues before it; the germline J gene fills it in. V and J are TRBV16 and TRBJ1-1; no firm D call. V was trimmed by 2 bases and J by 4 bases, leaving 11 bases between them. This CDR3 has 14 amino acids. The germline V gene has CDR1 KGHSY and CDR2 FQNENV. This CDR3 is CASSQTARSTEAFF. CDR3 DNA (partial): TGTGCCAGCAGCCAAACAGCTCGGAGCACTGAA.

This clone was seen at least ten times. The DNA ends 3 residues before the CDR3 does, and the rest of the CDR3 is filled in from the germline J gene. The J gene is TRBJ1-3, the V gene TRBV5-1, with 9 bases that match TRBD1. The CDR3 covers 16 residues. Germline CDR1 and CDR2: SGHRS and YFSETQ. V lost 0 bases, J lost 3 bases, and 4 bases stayed unmatched. The part of the CDR3 DNA that was read is TGCGCCAGCAGCTTGGATGGGGACAGGGTTGGAAACACC. Translating gives CASSLDGDRVGNT. The whole CDR3 reads CASSLDGDRVGNTIYF.

This clone was counted many times. The read is 3 residues too short to cover the CDR3 end, so that end is filled in from the germline J gene. The chain joins TRBV19 to TRBJ2-5, with 8 bases identical to TRBD1. After removal of 6 bases from V and 1 base from J, the junction contained 7 bases not matched to a gene. Germline lookup yields CDR1 LNHDA and CDR2 SQIVND (reference sequence). The CDR3 sequence is 15 residues long. The part of the CDR3 DNA that was read is TGTGCCAGTAGCCAATCAGGGGGCCGCCAAGAGACC. This sequence encodes CASSQSGGRQET. In full, the CDR3 reads CASSQSGGRQETQYF.

This clone was detected ten times or more. The sequence runs out 3 residues before the end of the CDR3; the remainder is reconstructed from the germline J gene. V and J are TRBV2 and TRBJ2-3; D unclear. Germline V gene lookup returns CDR1 SNHLY and CDR2 FYNNEI. The germline V and J ends were trimmed by 4 bases and 4 bases, with 3 bases remaining between them. The CDR3 is made up of 11 amino acids. Incomplete CDR3 DNA: TGTGCCAGCAGTGCGTCAGATACG. It translates to CASSASDT. The full CDR3 protein reads CASSASDTQYF.

This clone came up many times. The read terminates 3 residues before the CDR3 end, so the remaining end is supplied by the germline J gene. The V gene is TRBV20-1, the J gene TRBJ2-1; 11 bases line up with TRBD2. This CDR3 is 12 amino acids long. Germline-derived CDR1 and CDR2 are DFQATT and SNEGSKA (reference sequence). Partial CDR3 DNA: TGCAGCCTTATAGCGGGAGGGAGTGAG. Its translation: CSLIAGGSE. The full-length CDR3 reads as CSLIAGGSEQFF.